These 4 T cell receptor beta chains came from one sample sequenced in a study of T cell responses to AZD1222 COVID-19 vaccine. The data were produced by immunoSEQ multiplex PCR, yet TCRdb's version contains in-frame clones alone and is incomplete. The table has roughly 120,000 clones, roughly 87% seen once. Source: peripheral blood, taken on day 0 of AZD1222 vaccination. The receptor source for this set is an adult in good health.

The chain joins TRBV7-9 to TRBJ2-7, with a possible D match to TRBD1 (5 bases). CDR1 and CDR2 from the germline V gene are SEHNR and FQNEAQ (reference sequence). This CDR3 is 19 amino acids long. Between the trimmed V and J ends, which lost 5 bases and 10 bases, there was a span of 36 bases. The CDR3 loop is CASSPGSGKGLYPINFQYF. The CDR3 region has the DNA TGTGCCAGCAGCCCAGGTTCAGGGAAAGGCCTCTACCCTATTAATTTTCAGTACTTC.

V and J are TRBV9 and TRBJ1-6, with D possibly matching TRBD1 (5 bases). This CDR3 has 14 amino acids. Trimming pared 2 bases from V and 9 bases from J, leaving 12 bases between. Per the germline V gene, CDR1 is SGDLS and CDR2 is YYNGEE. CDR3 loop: CASSVLKGSSPLHF. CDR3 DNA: TGTGCCAGCAGCGTCCTCAAGGGGTCTTCACCCCTCCACTTT.

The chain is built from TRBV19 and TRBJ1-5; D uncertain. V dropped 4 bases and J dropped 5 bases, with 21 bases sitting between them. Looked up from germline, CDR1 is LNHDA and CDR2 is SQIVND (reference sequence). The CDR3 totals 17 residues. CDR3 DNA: TGTGCCAGTAGTAGAGGAGGCATGGGTGGAATTGATCAGCCCCAGCATTTT. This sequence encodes CASSRGGMGGIDQPQHF.

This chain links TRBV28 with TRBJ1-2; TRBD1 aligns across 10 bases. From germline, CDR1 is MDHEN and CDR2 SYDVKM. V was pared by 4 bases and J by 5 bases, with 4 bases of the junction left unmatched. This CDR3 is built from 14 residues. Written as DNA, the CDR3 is TGTGCCAGCAGTTCAGGGACAGGGGTATATGGCTACACCTTC. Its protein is CASSSGTGVYGYTF.